This TCR beta chain was identified in a study of graft-versus-host responses after intestinal transplantation. Study-wide context: Transplant recipients had multivisceral, liver-intestinal, or isolated intestinal grafts. After anti-thymocyte globulin induction, recipients took tacrolimus and steroids for 3 to 4 years.

Trimming left V 8 bases short and J 4 bases short, with 17 bases between. CDR3 size: 14 residues. CDR1 MNHEY and CDR2 SMNVEV come from the germline V gene (reference sequence). Concerning this clone: What it binds is not known.

The table came from immunoSEQ multiplex PCR; TCRdb's copy has only in-frame clones and leaves some out. Of around 90,000 clones detected, 80% to 95% appear once; the ten largest clones hold 1.1%. Whole-study results and caveats: Marrow from the recipient contained GvH clones, some of which had appeared first in ileum or blood.

This sequence originates from a human donor who was the organ donor for an intestinal transplant. Material: unstimulated CD8+ T cells sorted from spleen or lymph node cells, obtained before transplant. The chain recombines TRBV27 with TRBJ1-2; TRBD1 is a possible D gene (6 bases). Here the CDR3 reads CASRMGGLGYGYTF. CDR3 DNA sequence: TGTGCCAGCCGCATGGGGGGGCTCGGCTATGGCTACACCTTC.